The rows below give T cell receptor beta chains drawn from one sample of a study of cytomegalovirus exposure and HLA in healthy donors. The assay was immunoSEQ multiplex PCR, and TCRdb's table has in-frame clones only and misses some. The repertoire holds around 190,000 clones, with more than 85% as singletons. Sequenced material: PBMCs. The receptors originated from a woman under 30 in good health and CMV-seronegative. CDR3s include the opening cysteine and the closing phenylalanine or tryptophan.

v_gene: TRBV29-1; CDR3aa: CSVGQGLQNTEAFF
v_gene: TRBV19; CDR3aa: CASSDGGRWGNTIYF
v_gene: TRBV5-4; CDR3aa: CASSLWLADAQETQYF
v_gene: TRBV4-2; CDR3aa: CASSQDPVQVAGGNNEQFF
v_gene: TRBV5-1; CDR3aa: CASSYEGVSYNEQFF
v_gene: TRBV7-2; CDR3aa: CASSLSRGYEQYF
v_gene: TRBV5-8; CDR3aa: CASSLDRGSGYTF
v_gene: TRBV18; CDR3aa: CASSRGLAATSTDTQYF
v_gene: TRBV28; CDR3aa: CATDTVNTEAFF
v_gene: TRBV6-6; CDR3aa: CASSYREGVDGYTF
v_gene: TRBV29-1; CDR3aa: CSVVGALTTEQYF
v_gene: TRBV18; CDR3aa: CASSSETQYF
v_gene: TRBV6-5; CDR3aa: CASRRGGDYGYTF
v_gene: TRBV4-1; CDR3aa: CASSQTSGSSYEQYF
v_gene: TRBV27; CDR3aa: CASGQGASNTGELFF
v_gene: TRBV6-1; CDR3aa: CASSETSGGWIAQETQYF
v_gene: TRBV5-1; CDR3aa: CASSFNLQETQYF
v_gene: TRBV15; CDR3aa: CATRRGSERIREKLFF
v_gene: TRBV11-3; CDR3aa: CASSLRGTSGQETQYF